This T cell receptor (beta chain) came from a study of lymphopenia after photon versus proton radiotherapy. V shed 3 bases and J 0 bases; nucleotides not matched to a gene: 5. The CDR3 runs to 15 residues. The V gene's germline CDR1 is KGHSH and CDR2 LQKENI. Method: immunoSEQ multiplex PCR; TCRdb's copy keeps in-frame clones and lacks some. This sample has roughly 65,000 clones; approximately 91% occur once, and the top ten carry 2.9%. This clonotype originated in an older woman with pancreatic cancer. V usage is TRBV18 and J usage is TRBJ2-7; TRBD1 aligns across 7 bases. The source was peripheral blood, collected from a patient treated with photon-based radiotherapy. Here the CDR3 reads CASSPTTGSSYEQYF. As DNA, the CDR3 is TGTGCCAGCTCACCTACGACAGGGAGCTCCTACGAGCAGTACTTC.